These T cell receptor beta chains were read from a single sample in a study of post-analysis software for immune sequencing data. TCRdb itself ran the PCR reads through MiXCR, one entry per CDR3 protein. The table records fewer than 850,000 distinct CDR3 sequences, 46% of them present only once. Input material: blood. Source of these receptors: a girl aged 5 to 17 with multiple sclerosis. The CDR3 runs from the conserved cysteine through the conserved F or W. Each record gives: CDR3 DNA, CDR3 protein, J gene, clone size, D gene, V gene. The D gene is left open where the match is weak. Expanded clones are given a class, and other clones once, few, many or no size at all.

CDR3 DNA: TGTGCCAGCAGTTTACGAACAGGGGCAGGCTACGAGCAGTACTTC
CDR3 protein: CASSLRTGAGYEQYF
J gene: TRBJ2-7
clone size: NA
D gene: TRBD1
V gene: TRBV12-3/TRBV12-4

CDR3 DNA: TGTGCCAGCAGCGTCGGGACACCGAACACTGAAGCTTTCTTT
CDR3 protein: CASSVGTPNTEAFF
J gene: TRBJ1-1
clone size: once
D gene: NA
V gene: TRBV3-1

CDR3 DNA: TGTGCCAGCAGTCCAAACAGGGGGAGGGACACTGAAGCTTTCTTT
CDR3 protein: CASSPNRGRDTEAFF
J gene: TRBJ1-1
clone size: NA
D gene: TRBD1
V gene: TRBV12-3/TRBV12-4

CDR3 DNA: TGCAGCGTTCGACAGGATCGGAACACTGAAGCTTTCTTT
CDR3 protein: CSVRQDRNTEAFF
J gene: TRBJ1-1
clone size: NA
D gene: NA
V gene: TRBV29-1

CDR3 DNA: TGCAGTGCTAGTGGCCCACTCAGACAGGGCTACGAGCAGTACTTC
CDR3 protein: CSASGPLRQGYEQYF
J gene: TRBJ2-7
clone size: few
D gene: TRBD1
V gene: TRBV20-1

CDR3 DNA: TGTGCCATCAATACCGGGACTCTGTCCTACGAGCAGTACTTC
CDR3 protein: CAINTGTLSYEQYF
J gene: TRBJ2-7
clone size: few
D gene: NA
V gene: TRBV10-3

CDR3 DNA: TGTGCCAGCAGTGAGTTAGTGGGGGGGGGCAATGAGCAGTTCTTC
CDR3 protein: CASSELVGGGNEQFF
J gene: TRBJ2-1
clone size: few
D gene: TRBD2
V gene: TRBV2

CDR3 DNA: TGCGCCAGCAGCTTCTTTAGGACTAGCGGGAATAATGAGCAGTTCTTC
CDR3 protein: CASSFFRTSGNNEQFF
J gene: TRBJ2-1
clone size: few
D gene: TRBD2
V gene: TRBV5-1

CDR3 DNA: TGTGCCAGCAGCCCGCGGGACAGGTCGGATACGCAGTATTTT
CDR3 protein: CASSPRDRSDTQYF
J gene: TRBJ2-3
clone size: NA
D gene: TRBD1
V gene: TRBV4-2

CDR3 DNA: TGTGCCACCAGCAGAGATAAAGGGACTACCGCCTCAGCCAAAAACATTCAGTACTTC
CDR3 protein: CATSRDKGTTASAKNIQYF
J gene: TRBJ2-4
clone size: few
D gene: TRBD2
V gene: TRBV15

CDR3 DNA: TGTGCCAGCAGCTTATACGTGGGAACAGATACGCAGTATTTT
CDR3 protein: CASSLYVGTDTQYF
J gene: TRBJ2-3
clone size: few
D gene: NA
V gene: TRBV7-6

CDR3 DNA: TGTGCCAGCAGTCTTCAGGGGGGTACCGGTGGCTACACCTTC
CDR3 protein: CASSLQGGTGGYTF
J gene: TRBJ1-2
clone size: NA
D gene: TRBD1
V gene: TRBV7-2

CDR3 DNA: TGTGCCAGCAAGGATGAATTACACCTTGAAGCTTTCTTT
CDR3 protein: CASKDELHLEAFF
J gene: TRBJ1-1
clone size: NA
D gene: NA
V gene: TRBV27

CDR3 DNA: TGTGCCAGCAGCCGCAGACAGAGCTCCTACGAGCAGTACTTC
CDR3 protein: CASSRRQSSYEQYF
J gene: TRBJ2-7
clone size: NA
D gene: NA
V gene: TRBV12-3/TRBV12-4

CDR3 DNA: TGTGCCAGCAGTTTCATTTTGGGTAGCGGGAGGGCCAACTACAATGAGCAGTTCTTC
CDR3 protein: CASSFILGSGRANYNEQFF
J gene: TRBJ2-1
clone size: few
D gene: TRBD2
V gene: TRBV12-3/TRBV12-4

CDR3 DNA: TGCGCCAGCAGCCAACTAGGACAGGGGGATTGGGACACTGAAGCTTTCTTT
CDR3 protein: CASSQLGQGDWDTEAFF
J gene: TRBJ1-1
clone size: few
D gene: TRBD1
V gene: TRBV4-1

CDR3 DNA: TGCAGTGCTAGAGGGGGGGGACAGGGCCAAGAGACCCAGTACTTC
CDR3 protein: CSARGGGQGQETQYF
J gene: TRBJ2-5
clone size: NA
D gene: TRBD1
V gene: TRBV20-1

CDR3 DNA: TGCGCCAGCAGCGTTACGGGACTAGCGGGAGGTTGGGGAACAGATACGCAGTATTTT
CDR3 protein: CASSVTGLAGGWGTDTQYF
J gene: TRBJ2-3
clone size: NA
D gene: TRBD2
V gene: TRBV5-1

CDR3 DNA: TGTGCCATCAGTGAGTCCCGACAGGCGAATCAGCCCCAGCATTTT
CDR3 protein: CAISESRQANQPQHF
J gene: TRBJ1-5
clone size: few
D gene: NA
V gene: TRBV10-3

CDR3 DNA: TGTGCCAGCAGTTTAAGTAGTCGGAGCGGGAGTATCTCCGGGGCATATTACAATGAGCAGTTCTTC
CDR3 protein: CASSLSSRSGSISGAYYNEQFF
J gene: TRBJ2-1
clone size: NA
D gene: TRBD2
V gene: TRBV12-3/TRBV12-4

CDR3 DNA: TGCAGCGGACTTGGGCTAGAGGGGGAGACCCAGTACTTC
CDR3 protein: CSGLGLEGETQYF
J gene: TRBJ2-5
clone size: NA
D gene: NA
V gene: TRBV20-1

CDR3 DNA: TGTGCCAGCAGGAACCCGGGACAGGGGGAAGAGACCCAGTACTTC
CDR3 protein: CASRNPGQGEETQYF
J gene: TRBJ2-5
clone size: few
D gene: TRBD1
V gene: TRBV11-2